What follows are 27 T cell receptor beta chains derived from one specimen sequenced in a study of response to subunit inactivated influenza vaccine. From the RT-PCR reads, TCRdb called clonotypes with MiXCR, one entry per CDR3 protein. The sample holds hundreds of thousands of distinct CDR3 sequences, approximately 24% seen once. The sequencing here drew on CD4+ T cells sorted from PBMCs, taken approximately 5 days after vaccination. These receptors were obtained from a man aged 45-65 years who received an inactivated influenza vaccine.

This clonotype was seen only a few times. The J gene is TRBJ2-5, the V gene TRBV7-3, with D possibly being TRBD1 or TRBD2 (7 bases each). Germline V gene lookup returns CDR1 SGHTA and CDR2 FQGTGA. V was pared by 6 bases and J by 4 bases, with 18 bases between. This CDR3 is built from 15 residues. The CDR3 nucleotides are TGTGCCAGCAGTTTGGGGGGGCCAGGGGGAGAGACCCAGTACTTC. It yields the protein CASSLGGPGGETQYF.

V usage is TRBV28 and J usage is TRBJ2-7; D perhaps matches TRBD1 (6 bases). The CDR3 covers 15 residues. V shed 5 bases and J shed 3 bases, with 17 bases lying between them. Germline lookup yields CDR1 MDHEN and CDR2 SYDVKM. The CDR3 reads CASSPSGHLRYEQYF. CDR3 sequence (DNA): TGTGCCAGCAGTCCTTCGGGACACCTCCGCTACGAGCAGTACTTC. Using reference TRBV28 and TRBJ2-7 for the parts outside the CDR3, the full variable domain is DVKVTQSSRYLVKRTGEKVFLECVQDMDHENMFWYRQDPGLGLRLIYFSYDVKMKEKGDIPEGYSVSREKKERFSLILESASTNQTSMYLCASSPSGHLRYEQYFGPGTRLTVT.

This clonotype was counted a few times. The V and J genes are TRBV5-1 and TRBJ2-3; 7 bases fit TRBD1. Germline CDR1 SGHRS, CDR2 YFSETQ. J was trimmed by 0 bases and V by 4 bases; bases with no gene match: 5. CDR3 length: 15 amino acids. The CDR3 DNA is TGCGCCAGCAGCAAAGACAGGGCAAGCACAGATACGCAGTATTTT. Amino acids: CASSKDRASTDTQYF.

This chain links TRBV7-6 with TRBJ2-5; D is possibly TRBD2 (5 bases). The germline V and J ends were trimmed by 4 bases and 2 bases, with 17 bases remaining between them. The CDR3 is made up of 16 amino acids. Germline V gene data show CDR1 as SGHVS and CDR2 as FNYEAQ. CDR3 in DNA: TGTGCCAGCAGCTCCGGACTCGGTGGCCATCAAGAGACCCAGTACTTC. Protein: CASSSGLGGHQETQYF.

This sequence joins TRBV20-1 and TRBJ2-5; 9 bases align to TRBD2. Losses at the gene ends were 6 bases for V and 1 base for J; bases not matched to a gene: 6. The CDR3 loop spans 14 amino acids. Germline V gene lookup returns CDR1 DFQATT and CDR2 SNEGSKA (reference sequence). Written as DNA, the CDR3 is TGCAGTGCCGCACGCGGGGGGGGCCAAGAGACCCAGTACTTC. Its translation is CSAARGGGQETQYF.

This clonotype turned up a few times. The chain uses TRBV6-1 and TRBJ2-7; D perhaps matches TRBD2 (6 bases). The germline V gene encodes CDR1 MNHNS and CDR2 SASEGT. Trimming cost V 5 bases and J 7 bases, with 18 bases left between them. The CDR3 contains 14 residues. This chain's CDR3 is CASSPPGYGREQYF. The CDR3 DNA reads TGTGCCAGCAGTCCCCCCGGGTATGGGAGGGAGCAGTACTTC.

In DNA, the CDR3 is TGCAGTGCTAGGACAGGGAGGAGTACAACTAATGAAAAACTGTTTTTT. Translated, it gives CSARTGRSTTNEKLFF. V usage is TRBV20-1 and J usage is TRBJ1-4; 7 bases match TRBD1. Trimming took 3 bases from V and 0 from J; bases not matched to a gene: 7. The CDR3 contains 16 residues. Germline loops: CDR1 DFQATT, CDR2 SNEGSKA (reference sequence).

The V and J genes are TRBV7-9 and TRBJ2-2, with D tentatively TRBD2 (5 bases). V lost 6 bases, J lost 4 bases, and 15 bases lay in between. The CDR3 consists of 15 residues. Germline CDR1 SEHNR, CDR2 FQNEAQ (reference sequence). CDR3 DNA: TGTGCCAGCAGGACAATCAGCGGTGGCACCGGGGAGCTGTTTTTT. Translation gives CASRTISGGTGELFF.

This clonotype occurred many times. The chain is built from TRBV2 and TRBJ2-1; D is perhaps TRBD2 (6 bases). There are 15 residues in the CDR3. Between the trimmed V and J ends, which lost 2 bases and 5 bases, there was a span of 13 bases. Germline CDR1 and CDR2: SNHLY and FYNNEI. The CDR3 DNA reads TGTGCCAGCAGTGAAAGGGCGGGGAGAAACAATGAGCAGTTCTTC. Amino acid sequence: CASSERAGRNNEQFF. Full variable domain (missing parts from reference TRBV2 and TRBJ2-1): EPEVTQTPSHQVTQMGQEVILRCVPISNHLYFYWYRQILGQKVEFLVSFYNNEISEKSEIFDDQFSVERPDGSNFTLKIRSTKLEDSAMYFCASSERAGRNNEQFFGPGTRLTVL.

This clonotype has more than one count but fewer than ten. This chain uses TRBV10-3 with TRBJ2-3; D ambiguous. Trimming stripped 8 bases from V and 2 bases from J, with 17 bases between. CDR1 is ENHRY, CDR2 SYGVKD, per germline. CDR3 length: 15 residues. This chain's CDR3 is CAIGNHRSNTDTQYF. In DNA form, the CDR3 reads TGTGCCATCGGGAACCATCGATCCAACACAGATACGCAGTATTTT.

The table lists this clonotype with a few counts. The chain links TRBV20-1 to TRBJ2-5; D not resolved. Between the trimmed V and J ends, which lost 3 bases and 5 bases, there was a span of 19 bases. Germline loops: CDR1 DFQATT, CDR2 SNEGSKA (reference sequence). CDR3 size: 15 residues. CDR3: CSARKAGRPRETQYF. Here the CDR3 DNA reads TGCAGTGCTAGGAAGGCCGGCAGACCCCGGGAGACCCAGTACTTC.

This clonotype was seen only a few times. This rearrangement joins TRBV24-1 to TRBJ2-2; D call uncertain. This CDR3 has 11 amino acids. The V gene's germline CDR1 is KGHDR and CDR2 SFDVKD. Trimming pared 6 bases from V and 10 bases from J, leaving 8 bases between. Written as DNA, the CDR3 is TGTGCCACCAGTATAGCAAAGGAGCTGTTTTTT. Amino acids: CATSIAKELFF.

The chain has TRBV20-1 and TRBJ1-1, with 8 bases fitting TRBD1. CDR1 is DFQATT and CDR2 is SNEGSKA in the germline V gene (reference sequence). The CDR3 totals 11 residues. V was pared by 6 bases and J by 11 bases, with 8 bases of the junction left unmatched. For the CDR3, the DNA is TGCAGTGCGCCCAAGACAGGGGCGGCTTTCTTT. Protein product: CSAPKTGAAFF.

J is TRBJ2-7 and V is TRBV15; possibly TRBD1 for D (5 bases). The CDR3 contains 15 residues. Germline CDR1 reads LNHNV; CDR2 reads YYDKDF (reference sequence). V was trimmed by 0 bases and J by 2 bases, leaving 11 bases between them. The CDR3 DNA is TGTGCCACCAGCAGAGAACAGGTGTCAACCTACGAGCAGTACTTC. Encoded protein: CATSREQVSTYEQYF.

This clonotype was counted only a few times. The CDR3 loop reads CASSPNRGGYVVTQYF. The CDR3 DNA sequence: TGTGCCAGCAGTCCCAACAGGGGGGGATATGTTGTTACGCAGTATTTT. The rearrangement links TRBV12-3 or TRBV12-4 to TRBJ2-3, with TRBD1 as a possible D gene (8 bases). V lost 5 bases to trimming and J lost 8 bases, with 23 bases between them. The CDR3 is made up of 16 amino acids.

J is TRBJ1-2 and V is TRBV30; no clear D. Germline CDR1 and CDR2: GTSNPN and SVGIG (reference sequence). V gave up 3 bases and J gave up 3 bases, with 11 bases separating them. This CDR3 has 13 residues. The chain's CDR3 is CAWRQKAYYGYTF. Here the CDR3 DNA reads TGTGCCTGGAGGCAGAAGGCCTACTATGGCTACACCTTC.

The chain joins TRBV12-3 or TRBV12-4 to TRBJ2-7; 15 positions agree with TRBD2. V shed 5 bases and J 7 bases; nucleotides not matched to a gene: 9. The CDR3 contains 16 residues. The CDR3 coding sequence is TGTGCCAGCAGTCGGACTAGCGGGGGGGCTCCCTGGGAGCAGTACTTC. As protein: CASSRTSGGAPWEQYF.

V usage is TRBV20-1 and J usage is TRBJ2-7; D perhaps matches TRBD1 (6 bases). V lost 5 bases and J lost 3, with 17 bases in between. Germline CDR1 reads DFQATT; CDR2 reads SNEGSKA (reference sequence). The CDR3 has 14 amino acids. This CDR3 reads CSALGWGQSYEQYF. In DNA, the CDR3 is TGCAGTGCTCTAGGGTGGGGACAAAGCTACGAGCAGTACTTC.

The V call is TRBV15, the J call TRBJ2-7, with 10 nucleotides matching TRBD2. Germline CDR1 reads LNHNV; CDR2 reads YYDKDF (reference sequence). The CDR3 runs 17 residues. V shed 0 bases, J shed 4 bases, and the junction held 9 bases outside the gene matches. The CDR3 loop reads CATSRDGWNSGRYEQYF. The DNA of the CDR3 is TGTGCCACCAGCAGAGATGGGTGGAATAGCGGGAGGTACGAGCAGTACTTC.

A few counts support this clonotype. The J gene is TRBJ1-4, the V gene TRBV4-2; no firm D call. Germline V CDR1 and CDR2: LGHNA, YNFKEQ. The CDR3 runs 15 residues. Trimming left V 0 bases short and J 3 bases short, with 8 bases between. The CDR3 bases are TGTGCCAGCAGCCAAGAACGGCGGCCTAATGAAAAACTGTTTTTT. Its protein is CASSQERRPNEKLFF.

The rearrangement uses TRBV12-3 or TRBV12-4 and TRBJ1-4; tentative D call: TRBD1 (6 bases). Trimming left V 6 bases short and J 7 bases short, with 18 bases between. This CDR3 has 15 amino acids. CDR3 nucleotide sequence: TGTGCCAGCAGGGTAAGGGGGGCTGCGAGTGAAAAACTGTTTTTT. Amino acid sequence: CASRVRGAASEKLFF.

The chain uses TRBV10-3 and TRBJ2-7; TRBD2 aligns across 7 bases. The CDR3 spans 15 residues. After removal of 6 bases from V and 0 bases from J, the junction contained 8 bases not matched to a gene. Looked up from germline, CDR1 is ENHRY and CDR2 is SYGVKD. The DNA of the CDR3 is TGTGCCATCAGGGGCATAGCGGGCCTCTCCTACGAGCAGTACTTC. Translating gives CAIRGIAGLSYEQYF.

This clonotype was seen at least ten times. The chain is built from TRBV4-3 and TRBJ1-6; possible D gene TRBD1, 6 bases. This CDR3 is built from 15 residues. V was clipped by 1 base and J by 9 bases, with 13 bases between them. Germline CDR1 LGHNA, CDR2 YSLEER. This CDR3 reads CASSQVTGRSSPLHF. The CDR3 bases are TGCGCCAGCAGCCAAGTTACAGGGAGGAGTTCACCCCTCCACTTT.

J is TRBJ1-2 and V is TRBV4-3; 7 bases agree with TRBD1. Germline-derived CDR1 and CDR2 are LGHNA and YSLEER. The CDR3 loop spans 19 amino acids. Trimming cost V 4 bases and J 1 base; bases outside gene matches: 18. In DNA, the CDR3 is TGCGCCAGCAGCCGGGGCACTCCGGGACAGAGAACAGTTAACTATGGCTACACCTTC. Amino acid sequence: CASSRGTPGQRTVNYGYTF.

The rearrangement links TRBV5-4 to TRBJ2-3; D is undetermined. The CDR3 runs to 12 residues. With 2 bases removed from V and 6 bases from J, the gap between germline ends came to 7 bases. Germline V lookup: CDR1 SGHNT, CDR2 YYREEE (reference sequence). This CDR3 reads CASSFFLDTQYF. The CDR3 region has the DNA TGTGCCAGCAGCTTCTTTCTGGATACGCAGTATTTT. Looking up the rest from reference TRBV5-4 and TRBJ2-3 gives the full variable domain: ETGVTQSPTHLIKTRGQQVTLRCSSQSGHNTVSWYQQALGQGPQFIFQYYREEENGRGNFPPRFSGLQFPNYSSELNVNALELDDSALYLCASSFFLDTQYFGPGTRLTVL.

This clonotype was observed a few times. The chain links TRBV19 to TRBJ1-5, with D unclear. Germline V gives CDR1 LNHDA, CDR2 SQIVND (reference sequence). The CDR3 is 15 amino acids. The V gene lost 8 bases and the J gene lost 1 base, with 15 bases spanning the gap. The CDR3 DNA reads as TGTGCCAGTTCCCGGGCGGTCAGGAGCAATCAGCCCCAGCATTTT. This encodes CASSRAVRSNQPQHF.

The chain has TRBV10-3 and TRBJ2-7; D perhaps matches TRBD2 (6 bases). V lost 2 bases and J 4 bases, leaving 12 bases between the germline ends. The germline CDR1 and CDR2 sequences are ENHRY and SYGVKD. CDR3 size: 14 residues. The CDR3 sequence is CAISEPAGSYEQYF. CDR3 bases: TGTGCCATCAGTGAGCCGGCGGGATCATACGAGCAGTACTTC.